The sequence of this T cell receptor (beta chain) was determined in a study of blood T cell repertoires in COVID-19. Membership in each cohort depended on participant-reported clinical history. V was pared by 0 bases and J by 2 bases, with 17 bases between. The length of the CDR3 is 18 residues. Germline assignment: CDR1 MNHEY and CDR2 SVGEGT. Sequencing used immunoSEQ multiplex PCR; TCRdb keeps in-frame clones, though not all of them. This sample has fewer than 350,000 clones, with 80% to 90% found just once. This TCR came from a middle-aged woman with acute COVID-19. The sample taken for sequencing was PBMCs or T cells enriched from blood (not recorded which). This chain connects TRBV6-2 or TRBV6-3 to TRBJ1-3, with unresolved D. The CDR3 spells CASSYSSGTGGAGNTIYF. The CDR3 DNA is TGTGCCAGCAGTTACTCGAGCGGCACGGGCGGAGCTGGAAACACCATATATTTT.